This entry concerns a single TCR beta chain. Assignments of participants to cohorts depended upon their own reported clinical history. The CDR3 extends over 14 amino acids. Germline trimming cut 6 bases from V and 5 bases from J; bases unmatched to any gene: 7. Germline V gene lookup returns CDR1 SGHVS and CDR2 FNYEAQ. These data belong to a study of blood T cell repertoires in COVID-19. Some clones are missing from TCRdb's copy, which holds only in-frame ones; the method was immunoSEQ multiplex PCR. The repertoire consists of about 180,000 clones, with around 84% occurring once and the leading ten covering 13% to 15%.

This receptor was obtained from a man between 50 and 59 years old who had recovered from COVID-19. Material for sequencing was PBMCs or T cells enriched from blood (not recorded which). The V gene is TRBV7-6, the J gene TRBJ2-5; 9 bases are a match to TRBD1. CDR3 bases: TGTGCCAGCAGAACGGGACAGGGTGACGAGACCCAGTACTTC. This translates into CASRTGQGDETQYF. The variable domain in full, completed from reference TRBV7-6 and TRBJ2-5, reads GAGVSQSPRYKVTKRGQDVALRCDPISGHVSLYWYRQALGQGPEFLTYFNYEAQQDKSGLPNDRFSAERPEGSISTLTIQRTEQRDSAMYRCASRTGQGDETQYFGPGTRLLVL.